These 24 T cell receptor beta chains share one sample of origin, sequenced in a study of blood T cells in healthy people across ages. A second about 7 to 11 cycle PCR used barcoded and J-beta primers. TCRdb passed the 5' RACE reads through MiXCR, listing each CDR3 protein once. Among about 800,000 distinct CDR3 sequences listed, about 25% were seen once. These data also featured in a second study, about T cells of mothers and their children.

The sequenced material came from blood. These receptors originate from a boy younger than 18 in good health.

V gene TRBV20-1 combines with J gene TRBJ1-1; maybe TRBD1 (5 bases). The V end was cut by 1 base, the J end by 1 base, with 7 bases between. The CDR3 is 13 residues long. Germline V CDR1 and CDR2: DFQATT, SNEGSKA (reference sequence). The DNA of the CDR3 is TGCAGTGCTAGAGGACAGTCGAACACTGAAGCTTTCTTT. It specifies CSARGQSNTEAFF.

The V and J genes are TRBV28 and TRBJ2-5, with TRBD1 identical over 7 bases. In germline, CDR1 is MDHEN, CDR2 SYDVKM. The CDR3 has 12 amino acids. Losses at the gene ends were 10 bases for V and 4 bases for J; bases not matched to a gene: 6. CDR3 amino acids: CAITQGRETQYF. The CDR3 coding sequence is TGTGCCATCACACAGGGGAGAGAGACCCAGTACTTC. The complete variable domain, with remaining parts taken from reference TRBV28 and TRBJ2-5, reads DVKVTQSSRYLVKRTGEKVFLECVQDMDHENMFWYRQDPGLGLRLIYFSYDVKMKEKGDIPEGYSVSREKKERFSLILESASTNQTSMYLCAITQGRETQYFGPGTRLLVL.

The chain links TRBV6-5 to TRBJ2-3; 7 bases align to TRBD2. The V and J ends lost 4 bases and 1 base, in that order; junction bases with no gene match: 14. Per the germline V gene, CDR1 is MNHEY and CDR2 is SVGAGI. This CDR3 has 18 residues. The CDR3 here is CASSSYPGAGRGTDTQYF. For the CDR3, the DNA is TGTGCCAGCAGTTCATATCCTGGAGCGGGAAGGGGCACAGATACGCAGTATTTT.

In DNA form, the CDR3 reads TGTGCCAGCAGTAACACCTATGGCTACACCTTC. Protein product: CASSNTYGYTF. The rearrangement uses TRBV6-5 and TRBJ1-2; D is ambiguous. Germline V gene lookup returns CDR1 MNHEY and CDR2 SVGAGI. The CDR3 extends over 11 amino acids. The V end lost 5 bases, the J end lost 4 bases, and 5 bases lay between the germline ends.

The chain joins TRBV28 to TRBJ2-5, with D possibly being TRBD1 (6 bases). This CDR3 spans 14 amino acids. The germline V gene encodes CDR1 MDHEN and CDR2 SYDVKM. Deletions cut 6 bases from V and 1 base from J, with 12 bases between. CDR3 sequence (DNA): TGTGCCAGCAGGGGGAGACAGGTCCAAGAGACCCAGTACTTC. Protein: CASRGRQVQETQYF.

The CDR3 nucleotides read TGTGCCAGCAGCCAGTTAGGGGGCCCTGCGGCCCAAGAGACCCAGTACTTC. This gives the protein CASSQLGGPAAQETQYF. The rearrangement joins TRBV7-2 to TRBJ2-5; 7 bases align to TRBD1. The germline V gene has CDR1 SGHTA and CDR2 FQGNSA. V was pared by 5 bases and J by 1 base, with 13 bases of the junction left unmatched. The length of the CDR3 is 17 residues.

V is TRBV7-9 and J is TRBJ1-1; the match to TRBD1 covers 7 bases. Trimming cost V 2 bases and J 3 bases; bases outside gene matches: 6. The CDR3 sequence is 15 residues long. Germline assignment: CDR1 SEHNR and CDR2 FQNEAQ (reference sequence). CDR3 residues: CASSLTRDRDTEAFF. The DNA of the CDR3 is TGTGCCAGCAGCTTAACTCGGGACAGAGACACTGAAGCTTTCTTT.

This clonotype has more than one count but fewer than ten. The gene calls are TRBV7-9 and TRBJ2-3, with D possibly TRBD2 on 7 matching bases. Between the trimmed V and J ends, which lost 4 bases and 1 base, there was a span of 18 bases. This CDR3 is built from 17 residues. CDR1 is SEHNR, CDR2 FQNEAQ, per germline (reference sequence). The CDR3 DNA sequence: TGTGCCAGCAGCTCCCCGTTAAGCGGGACACGCACAGATACGCAGTATTTT. Translating gives CASSSPLSGTRTDTQYF.

CDR3 residues: CASSPSGTLQYF. CDR3 in DNA: TGTGCCAGCAGCCCCTCCGGGACTTTACAGTACTTC. The chain carries TRBV28 and TRBJ2-7; D may be TRBD2 (6 bases). There are 12 residues in the CDR3. The V gene lost 6 bases and the J gene lost 10 bases, with 16 bases spanning the gap. Germline assignment: CDR1 MDHEN and CDR2 SYDVKM.

J is TRBJ2-5 and V is TRBV13; 7 bases fit TRBD1. The J call may be wrong; the DNA end is better matched by TRBJ2-7. This CDR3 has 15 residues. CDR1 and CDR2 from the germline V gene are PRHDT and FYEKMQ (reference sequence). CDR3 bases: TGTGCCAGCAGCCTTGGACAGGAACTCTCCTACGAGCAGTACTTC. Amino acids: CASSLGQELSYEQYF.

This clonotype was counted only a few times. This rearrangement joins TRBV20-1 to TRBJ1-4; 8 bases map to TRBD1. This CDR3 contains 15 residues. The V gene's germline CDR1 is DFQATT and CDR2 SNEGSKA (reference sequence). Losses at the gene ends were 1 base for V and 5 bases for J; bases not matched to a gene: 6. The DNA for the CDR3 is TGCAGTGCTAGAGTACAGGGGGGGGGGAATGAAAAACTGTTTTTT. Amino acid sequence: CSARVQGGGNEKLFF.

This chain uses TRBV7-2 with TRBJ2-3; tentative D call: TRBD2 (5 bases). This CDR3 has 13 amino acids. Germline CDR1 and CDR2: SGHTA and FQGNSA. The V gene lost 3 bases and the J gene lost 14 bases, with 18 bases spanning the gap. The CDR3 loop reads CASSFGGRVTAYF. For the CDR3, the DNA is TGTGCCAGCAGCTTCGGAGGACGGGTTACAGCGTATTTT. Full variable domain (outside the CDR3, taken from reference TRBV7-2 and TRBJ2-3): GAGVSQSPSNKVTEKGKDVELRCDPISGHTALYWYRQSLGQGLEFLIYFQGNSAPDKSGLPSDRFSAERTGGSVSTLTIQRTQQEDSAVYLCASSFGGRVTAYFGPGTRLTVL.

This sequence joins TRBV4-3 and TRBJ1-1, with D perhaps matching TRBD1 (6 bases). Germline V CDR1 and CDR2: LGHNA, YSLEER. CDR3 length equals 15 residues. Trimming left V 0 bases short and J 3 bases short, with 11 bases between. The CDR3 sequence: CASSQDGGADTEAFF. CDR3 DNA sequence: TGCGCCAGCAGCCAAGACGGGGGCGCAGACACTGAAGCTTTCTTT.

The chain couples TRBV16 to TRBJ1-6, with TRBD1 identical over 10 bases. Germline lookup yields CDR1 KGHSY and CDR2 FQNENV. The CDR3 covers 15 residues. With V trimmed by 3 bases and J by 7 bases, 3 bases remained unmatched. CDR3 DNA: TGTGCCAGCAGCCAGAGGACAGGGGGAAATTCACCCCTCCACTTT. Protein product: CASSQRTGGNSPLHF.

The CDR3 reads CASSFPGLGRDRGTNEQFF. CDR3 nucleotides: TGTGCCAGCAGCTTCCCTGGCCTCGGTCGGGACAGGGGGACCAATGAGCAGTTCTTC. The chain is built from TRBV7-2 and TRBJ2-1; TRBD1 matches 11 bases. Germline V CDR1 and CDR2: SGHTA, FQGNSA. Trimming removed 3 bases from V and 6 bases from J; junction bases left unmatched: 16. This CDR3 spans 19 amino acids.

This clonotype was seen a handful of times. This chain links TRBV29-1 with TRBJ2-5; 9 nucleotides agree with TRBD1. This CDR3 has 17 residues. The germline V gene encodes CDR1 SQVTM and CDR2 ANQGSEA. Trimming removed 6 bases from V and 5 bases from J; junction bases left unmatched: 19. CDR3 sequence (DNA): TGCAGCGTAGCAACCGTGACGGGACAGGGTTACGAGGAGACCCAGTACTTC. Its protein is CSVATVTGQGYEETQYF.

This clonotype has just a few counts. The chain joins TRBV6-6 to TRBJ1-2, with D possibly being TRBD1 (6 bases). The germline V gene has CDR1 MNHNY and CDR2 SVGAGI (reference sequence). The CDR3 is 16 residues long. With 6 bases removed from V and 0 bases from J, the gap between germline ends came to 17 bases. This CDR3 is CASSTVQGIPNYGYTF. DNA for the CDR3: TGTGCCAGCAGCACCGTACAGGGAATACCTAACTATGGCTACACCTTC.

This clonotype has a count of ten or more. The chain joins TRBV7-9 to TRBJ1-1; weak D call: TRBD1 (6 bases). Germline loops: CDR1 SEHNR, CDR2 FQNEAQ (reference sequence). The V and J ends lost 1 base and 5 bases respectively, with 17 bases between them. The CDR3 is 16 residues long. CDR3 nucleotides: TGTGCCAGCAGCTTAGAGGGGGGGCTTGACTGGACTGAAGCTTTCTTT. This gives the protein CASSLEGGLDWTEAFF. The whole variable domain, remainder taken from reference TRBV7-9 and TRBJ1-1, is DTGVSQNPRHKITKRGQNVTFRCDPISEHNRLYWYRQTLGQGPEFLTYFQNEAQLEKSRLLSDRFSAERPKGSFSTLEIQRTEQGDSAMYLCASSLEGGLDWTEAFFGQGTRLTVV.

This chain uses TRBV19 with TRBJ2-5; D is perhaps TRBD2 (7 bases). Trimming took 2 bases from V and 4 from J, leaving 11 bases between them. The CDR3 is made up of 14 amino acids. Germline CDR1 reads LNHDA; CDR2 reads SQIVND (reference sequence). The chain's CDR3 is CASSITGGRETQYF. CDR3 DNA: TGTGCCAGTAGTATAACGGGGGGCCGAGAGACCCAGTACTTC.

In this sample, this clonotype turned up a few times. The chain combines TRBV20-1 with TRBJ1-3, with 8 bases lining up with TRBD1. Germline values: CDR1 DFQATT, CDR2 SNEGSKA (reference sequence). The trim removed 2 bases at V and 2 bases at J, leaving 2 bases unmatched. This CDR3 has 14 amino acids. The CDR3 DNA sequence: TGCAGTGCTAGACCGGGACAGGCTGGAAACACCATATATTTT. Amino acid sequence: CSARPGQAGNTIYF.

There are a few counts of this clonotype. V usage is TRBV5-6 and J usage is TRBJ1-5; D is unresolved. Germline V gene sequence: CDR1 SGHDT, CDR2 YYEEEE. CDR3 length equals 14 residues. V shed 0 bases and J shed 5 bases, with 9 bases lying between them. For the CDR3, the DNA is TGTGCCAGCAGCTTGGGGGCCAGTGATCAGCCCCAGCATTTT. This codes for CASSLGASDQPQHF.

V gene TRBV20-1 combines with J gene TRBJ1-4; D gene ambiguous. Germline values: CDR1 DFQATT, CDR2 SNEGSKA (reference sequence). There are 15 residues in the CDR3. V lost 0 bases and J lost 0, with 8 bases in between. CDR3 loop: CSARDYSATNEKLFF. For the CDR3, the DNA is TGCAGTGCTAGAGATTACTCGGCAACTAATGAAAAACTGTTTTTT.

The chain combines TRBV7-9 with TRBJ2-5, with D perhaps being TRBD1 or TRBD2 (5 bases each). Germline CDR1 reads SEHNR; CDR2 reads FQNEAQ (reference sequence). Trimming took off 3 bases at V and 4 bases at J, with 12 bases between the two ends. The CDR3 extends over 14 amino acids. DNA for the CDR3: TGTGCCAGCAGCTTCGAACCAGGGAGAGAGACCCAGTACTTC. It is translated as CASSFEPGRETQYF.

This clonotype was seen only a few times. The chain employs TRBV28 and TRBJ1-1; TRBD1 might be the D (5 bases). Trimming removed 2 bases from V and 2 bases from J, with 12 bases in between. There are 15 residues in the CDR3. Germline CDR1 reads MDHEN; CDR2 reads SYDVKM. For the CDR3, the DNA is TGTGCCAGCAGTTTAGATTGGGGCCACAACACTGAAGCTTTCTTT. Protein sequence: CASSLDWGHNTEAFF. Drawing the rest from reference TRBV28 and TRBJ1-1, the complete variable domain is DVKVTQSSRYLVKRTGEKVFLECVQDMDHENMFWYRQDPGLGLRLIYFSYDVKMKEKGDIPEGYSVSREKKERFSLILESASTNQTSMYLCASSLDWGHNTEAFFGQGTRLTVV.